Listed here are 11 T cell receptor beta chains from one sample, sequenced in a study of PD-L1 blockade in urothelial cancer. Time point here: pretreatment peripheral blood. Some clones are missing from TCRdb's copy, which holds only in-frame ones; the method was immunoSEQ multiplex PCR. This table has around 82,000 clones, roughly 84% appearing once. The input for sequencing was PBMCs, taken around atezolizumab (anti-PD-L1) treatment. Receptors originate from a man in his fifties or sixties with urothelial cancer.

Written as DNA, the CDR3 is TGTGCCAGCAGCGAACAAACAGGGGCTAATTCACCCCTCCACTTT. Amino acids: CASSEQTGANSPLHF. The chain couples TRBV11-1 to TRBJ1-6; 7 bases map to TRBD1. This CDR3 contains 15 residues. Germline lookup yields CDR1 SGHAT and CDR2 FQDESV (reference sequence). Trimming at V came to 5 bases and at J to 6 bases, leaving 7 bases not matched to a gene.

The chain carries TRBV4-1 and TRBJ2-3; perhaps TRBD2 as D (6 bases). Germline CDR1 and CDR2: MGHRA and YSYEKL. The CDR3 sequence is 16 residues long. Trimming removed 0 bases from V and 2 bases from J, with 12 bases in between. This CDR3 reads CASSQETGGVTDTQYF. The DNA for the CDR3 is TGCGCCAGCAGCCAAGAAACCGGCGGGGTCACAGATACGCAGTATTTT.

The V call is TRBV27, the J call TRBJ2-5; TRBD2 aligns across 9 bases. CDR1 MNHEY and CDR2 SMNVEV come from the germline V gene (reference sequence). The CDR3 length is 15 residues. V gave up 5 bases and J gave up 4 bases; unmatched junction bases: 8. CDR3 sequence reads: CASSPGLAGRETQYF. The CDR3 nucleotides are TGTGCCAGCAGTCCTGGGCTAGCGGGGCGAGAGACCCAGTACTTC.

The chain joins TRBV14 to TRBJ2-5, with D maybe TRBD1 (6 bases). This CDR3 spans 16 amino acids. Trimming cost V 2 bases and J 3 bases, with 16 bases left between them. Germline CDR1 reads SGHDN; CDR2 reads FVKESK. The CDR3 reads CASSQTFAGTKETQYF. CDR3 nucleotides: TGTGCCAGCAGCCAAACATTTGCCGGGACAAAAGAGACCCAGTACTTC.

Only one count was recorded for this clone. V gene TRBV18 combines with J gene TRBJ2-2; maybe TRBD2 (5 bases). Germline V gene lookup returns CDR1 KGHSH and CDR2 LQKENI. This CDR3 is 14 amino acids long. V was shortened by 11 bases and J by 4 bases, with 17 bases between the two germline ends. CDR3 in DNA: TGTGCCGGCGGAAAAACTCGGGGCACCGGGGAGCTGTTTTTT. Protein sequence: CAGGKTRGTGELFF.

The chain links TRBV28 to TRBJ2-3; 9 nucleotides align to TRBD2. The CDR3 is made up of 15 amino acids. Looked up from germline, CDR1 is MDHEN and CDR2 is SYDVKM. Losses at the gene ends were 5 bases for V and 8 bases for J; bases not matched to a gene: 11. This chain's CDR3 is CASSPPVAGDGTQYF. CDR3 in DNA: TGTGCCAGCAGTCCCCCGGTAGCGGGAGATGGTACGCAGTATTTT.

This clone was counted once. The gene calls are TRBV6-6 and TRBJ2-7; D gene ambiguous. V dropped 4 bases and J dropped 4 bases, with 14 bases sitting between them. The CDR3 totals 14 residues. CDR1 and CDR2 from the germline V gene are MNHNY and SVGAGI (reference sequence). The CDR3 DNA reads as TGTGCCAGCAGTTCTGCGAGTGGAGTTTACGAGCAGTACTTC. It encodes CASSSASGVYEQYF.

This chain uses TRBV6-5 with TRBJ2-1, with 8 bases lining up with TRBD1. V shed 0 bases, J shed 7 bases, and the junction held 2 bases outside the gene matches. The germline gives CDR1 MNHEY, CDR2 SVGAGI. This CDR3 comprises 14 residues. CDR3 coding DNA: TGTGCCAGCAGTTACTCCCGGACAGGGAATGAGCAGTTCTTC. It yields the protein CASSYSRTGNEQFF.

V usage is TRBV28 and J usage is TRBJ2-1; 8 bases fit TRBD2. Per the germline V gene, CDR1 is MDHEN and CDR2 is SYDVKM. The CDR3 runs to 17 residues. V shed 7 bases and J 0 bases; nucleotides not matched to a gene: 11. CDR3 coding DNA: TGTGCCAGCACTCGACGACTAGCGCCAAGCTCCTACAATGAGCAGTTCTTC. Amino acids: CASTRRLAPSSYNEQFF.

This clone has a handful of counts. Germline is not matched at one junction end, which may reflect a read error. V is TRBV5-4 and J is TRBJ2-3, with 11 bases fitting TRBD1. This CDR3 contains 12 residues. Looked up from germline, CDR1 is SGHNT and CDR2 is YYREEE (reference sequence). This CDR3 reads CASSLRGQGDSF. CDR3 sequence (DNA): TGTGCCAGCAGCTTGCGGGGACAGGGGGATAGTTTT.

The chain uses TRBV10-2 and TRBJ1-2; D unresolved. The germline V gene has CDR1 WSHSY and CDR2 SAAADI. The CDR3 loop spans 13 amino acids. V dropped 6 bases and J dropped 4 bases, with 12 bases sitting between them. The CDR3 DNA is TGCGCCAGCAGACCCGGGTTTCTCTATGGCTACACCTTC. Protein: CASRPGFLYGYTF.